Presented here are 2 T cell receptor beta chains from one specimen sequenced in a study of blood T cell repertoires in COVID-19. TCRdb's table, derived via immunoSEQ multiplex PCR, lists solely in-frame clones and lacks some. The sample holds about 77,000 clones, around 76% seen once. What was sequenced was peripheral blood. These receptors originate from a man in his 70s with active or convalescent COVID-19.

In DNA, the CDR3 is TGTGCCAGCAGCTTAGGGGCGTTGAGGGGGTCCCACAATGAGCAGTTCTTC. Translation: CASSLGALRGSHNEQFF. The rearrangement uses TRBV7-6 and TRBJ2-1; possible D gene TRBD1, 6 bases. The germline V gene has CDR1 SGHVS and CDR2 FNYEAQ. CDR3 length: 17 residues. The ends were cut back, 1 base at V and 5 bases at J, with 18 bases in the middle.

The chain uses TRBV7-8 and TRBJ2-1; 7 bases map to TRBD2. After removal of 7 bases from V and 9 bases from J, the junction contained 15 bases not matched to a gene. Germline CDR1 SGHVS, CDR2 FQNEAQ. The CDR3 covers 15 residues. CDR3 region: CASNPTAYSGGEQFF. DNA of the CDR3: TGTGCCAGCAATCCAACGGCTTACTCGGGGGGTGAGCAGTTCTTC.